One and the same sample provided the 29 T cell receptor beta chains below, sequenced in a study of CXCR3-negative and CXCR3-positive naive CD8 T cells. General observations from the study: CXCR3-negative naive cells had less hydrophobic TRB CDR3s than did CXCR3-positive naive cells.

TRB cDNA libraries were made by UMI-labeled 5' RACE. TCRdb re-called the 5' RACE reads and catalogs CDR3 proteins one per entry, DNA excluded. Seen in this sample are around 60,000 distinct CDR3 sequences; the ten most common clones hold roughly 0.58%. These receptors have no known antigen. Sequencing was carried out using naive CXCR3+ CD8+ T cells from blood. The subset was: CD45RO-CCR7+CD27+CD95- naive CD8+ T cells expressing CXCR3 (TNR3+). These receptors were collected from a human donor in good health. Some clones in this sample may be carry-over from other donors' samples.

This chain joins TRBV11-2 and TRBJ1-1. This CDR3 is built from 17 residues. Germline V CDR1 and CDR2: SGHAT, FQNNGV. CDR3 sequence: CASSFPYPPDGNTEAFF.

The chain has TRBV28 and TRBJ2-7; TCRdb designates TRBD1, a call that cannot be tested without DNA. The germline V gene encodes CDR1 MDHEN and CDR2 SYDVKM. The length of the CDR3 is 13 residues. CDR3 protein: CASSRGLSYEQYF.

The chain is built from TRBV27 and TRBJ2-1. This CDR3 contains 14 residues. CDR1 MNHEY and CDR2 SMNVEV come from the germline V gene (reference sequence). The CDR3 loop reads CASSFQSSYNEQFF.

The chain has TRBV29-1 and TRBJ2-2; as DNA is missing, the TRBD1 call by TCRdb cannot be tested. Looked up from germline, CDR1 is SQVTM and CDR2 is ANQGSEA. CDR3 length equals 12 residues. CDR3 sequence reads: CSGYRGPGELFF.

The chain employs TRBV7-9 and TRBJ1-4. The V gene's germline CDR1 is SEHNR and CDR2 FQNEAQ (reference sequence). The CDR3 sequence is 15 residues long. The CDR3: CASSRFSATNEKLFF.

CDR3 region: CSEPGLAGADTQYF. This chain joins TRBV29-1 and TRBJ2-3; TCRdb indicates TRBD2, and absent DNA this call remains unverified. Germline loops: CDR1 SQVTM, CDR2 ANQGSEA. CDR3 length: 14 residues.

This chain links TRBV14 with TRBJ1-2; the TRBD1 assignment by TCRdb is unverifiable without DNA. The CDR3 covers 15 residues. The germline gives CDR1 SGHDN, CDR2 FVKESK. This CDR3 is CASSQVFPGDYGYTF.

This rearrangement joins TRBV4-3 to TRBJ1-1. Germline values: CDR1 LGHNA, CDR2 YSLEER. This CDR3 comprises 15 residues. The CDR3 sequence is CASSQDVSENTEAFF.

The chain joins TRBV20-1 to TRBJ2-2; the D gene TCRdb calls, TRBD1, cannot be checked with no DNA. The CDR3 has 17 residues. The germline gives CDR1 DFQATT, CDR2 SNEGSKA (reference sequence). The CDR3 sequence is CSARDQGGTGVAGELFF.

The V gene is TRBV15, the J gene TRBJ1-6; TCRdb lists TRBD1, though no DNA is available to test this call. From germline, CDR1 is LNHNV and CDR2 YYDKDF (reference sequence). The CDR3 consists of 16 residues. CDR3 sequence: CATSGPRQRTNSPLHF.

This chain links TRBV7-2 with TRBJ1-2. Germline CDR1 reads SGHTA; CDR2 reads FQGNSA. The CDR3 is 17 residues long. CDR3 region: CASTLHQGPLLNYGYTF.

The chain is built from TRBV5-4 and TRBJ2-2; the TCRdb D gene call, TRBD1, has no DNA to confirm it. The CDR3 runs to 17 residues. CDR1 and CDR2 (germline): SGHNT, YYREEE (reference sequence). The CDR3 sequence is CASSLEKDRVNTGELFF.

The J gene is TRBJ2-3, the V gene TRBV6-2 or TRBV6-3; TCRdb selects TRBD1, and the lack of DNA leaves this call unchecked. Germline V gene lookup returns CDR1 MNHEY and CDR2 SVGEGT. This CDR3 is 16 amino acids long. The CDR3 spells CASRLDRGVSTDTQYF.

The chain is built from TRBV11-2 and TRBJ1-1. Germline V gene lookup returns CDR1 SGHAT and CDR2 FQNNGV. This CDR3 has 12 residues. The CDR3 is CASSLGTTEAFF.

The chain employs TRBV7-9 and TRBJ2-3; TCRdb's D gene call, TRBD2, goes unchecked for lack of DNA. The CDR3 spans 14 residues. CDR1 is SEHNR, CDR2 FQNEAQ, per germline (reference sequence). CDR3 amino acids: CASSTSGGPDTQYF. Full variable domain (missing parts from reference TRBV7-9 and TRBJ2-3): DTGVSQNPRHKITKRGQNVTFRCDPISEHNRLYWYRQTLGQGPEFLTYFQNEAQLEKSRLLSDRFSAERPKGSFSTLEIQRTEQGDSAMYLCASSTSGGPDTQYFGPGTRLTVL.

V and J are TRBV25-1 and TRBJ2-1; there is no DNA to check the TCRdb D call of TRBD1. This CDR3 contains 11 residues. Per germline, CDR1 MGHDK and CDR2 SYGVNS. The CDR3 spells CASSKGGEQFF. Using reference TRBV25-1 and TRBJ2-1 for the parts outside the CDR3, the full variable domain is EADIYQTPRYLVIGTGKKITLECSQTMGHDKMYWYQQDPGMELHLIHYSYGVNSTEKGDLSSESTVSRIRTEHFPLTLESARPSHTSQYLCASSKGGEQFFGPGTRLTVL.

The CDR3 sequence is CASSLDLGIAYEQYF. The chain carries TRBV11-2 and TRBJ2-7. The germline V gene has CDR1 SGHAT and CDR2 FQNNGV. There are 15 residues in the CDR3.

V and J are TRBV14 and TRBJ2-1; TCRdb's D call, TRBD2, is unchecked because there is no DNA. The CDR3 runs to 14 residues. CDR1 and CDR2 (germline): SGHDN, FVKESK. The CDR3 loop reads CASKEGLDVDEQFF.

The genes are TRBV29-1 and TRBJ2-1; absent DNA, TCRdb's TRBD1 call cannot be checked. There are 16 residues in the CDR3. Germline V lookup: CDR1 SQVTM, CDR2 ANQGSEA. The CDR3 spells CSVEDRDSSSYNEQFF.

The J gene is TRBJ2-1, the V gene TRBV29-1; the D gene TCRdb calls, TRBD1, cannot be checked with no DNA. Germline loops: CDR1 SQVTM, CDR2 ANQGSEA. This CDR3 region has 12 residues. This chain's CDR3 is CSVEDRGNEQFF.

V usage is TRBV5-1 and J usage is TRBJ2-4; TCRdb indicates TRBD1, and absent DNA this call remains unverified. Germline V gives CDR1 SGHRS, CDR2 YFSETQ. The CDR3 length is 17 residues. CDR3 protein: CASSPTSSDRGYGIQYF.

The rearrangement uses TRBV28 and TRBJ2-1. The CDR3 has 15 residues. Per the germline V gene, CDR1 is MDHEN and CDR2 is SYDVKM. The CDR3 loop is CASSLKREYYNEQFF.

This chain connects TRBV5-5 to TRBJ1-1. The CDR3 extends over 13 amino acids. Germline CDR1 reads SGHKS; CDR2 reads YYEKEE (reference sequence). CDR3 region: CASSLLSGTEAFF.

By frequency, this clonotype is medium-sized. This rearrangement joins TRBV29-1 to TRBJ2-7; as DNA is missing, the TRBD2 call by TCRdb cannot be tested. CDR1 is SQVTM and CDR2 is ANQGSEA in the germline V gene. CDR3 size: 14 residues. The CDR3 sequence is CSVAGGLSNYEQYF.

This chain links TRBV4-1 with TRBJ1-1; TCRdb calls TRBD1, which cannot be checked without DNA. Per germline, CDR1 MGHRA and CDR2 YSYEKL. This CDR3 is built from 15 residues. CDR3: CASSQEPGMNTEAFF.

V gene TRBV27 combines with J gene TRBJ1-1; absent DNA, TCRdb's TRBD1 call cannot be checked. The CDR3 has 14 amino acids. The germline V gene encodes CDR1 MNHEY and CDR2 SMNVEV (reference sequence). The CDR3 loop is CASSGTGMNTEAFF.

The CDR3 sequence is CASRPLTGGNEQYF. This sequence joins TRBV27 and TRBJ2-7; TCRdb's assignment of TRBD1 cannot be checked, as there is no DNA. CDR3 size: 14 residues. Germline lookup yields CDR1 MNHEY and CDR2 SMNVEV (reference sequence).

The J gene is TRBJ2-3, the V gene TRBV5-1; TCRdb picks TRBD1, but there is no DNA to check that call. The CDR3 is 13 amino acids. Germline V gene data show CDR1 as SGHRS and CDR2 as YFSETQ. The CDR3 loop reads CASSPPPPDTQYF.

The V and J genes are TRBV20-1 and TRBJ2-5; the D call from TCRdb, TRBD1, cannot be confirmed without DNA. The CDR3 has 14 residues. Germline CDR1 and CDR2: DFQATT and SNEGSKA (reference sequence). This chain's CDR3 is CSARTGQSLETQYF.